This T cell receptor beta chain was sequenced for a study of identical twins. It was template switching that added a universal primer site, and there were unique molecular identifiers on the cDNA. TCRdb ran MiXCR on the 5' RACE reads and lists one entry per CDR3 protein. The repertoire holds 500,000 to 700,000 distinct CDR3 sequences, with roughly 6.6% as singletons. A note on this clonotype: Antigen specificity is unknown.

General observations from the study: In cord blood, abundant beta clonotypes had fewer insertions; memory showed no trend. Sharing of beta out-of-frame sequences by twins showed a weaker excess. It was possible that invariant MAIT and iNKT cells partly confounded the zero-insertion analyses.

This sample was shared with a second study, whose subject was yellow fever vaccine responses in identical twins.

The origin of this receptor is a woman in her late teens or twenties in good health. Specimen: PBMCs.

CDR3 coding DNA: TGTGCCAGCAGCTTAGTTACACTCTTAAATGAGCAGTTCTTC. It codes for CASSLVTLLNEQFF. The chain has TRBV7-9 and TRBJ2-1; D unresolved. Trimming took off 1 base at V and 7 bases at J, with 11 bases between the two ends. From germline, CDR1 is SEHNR and CDR2 FQNEAQ (reference sequence). The CDR3 extends over 14 amino acids.